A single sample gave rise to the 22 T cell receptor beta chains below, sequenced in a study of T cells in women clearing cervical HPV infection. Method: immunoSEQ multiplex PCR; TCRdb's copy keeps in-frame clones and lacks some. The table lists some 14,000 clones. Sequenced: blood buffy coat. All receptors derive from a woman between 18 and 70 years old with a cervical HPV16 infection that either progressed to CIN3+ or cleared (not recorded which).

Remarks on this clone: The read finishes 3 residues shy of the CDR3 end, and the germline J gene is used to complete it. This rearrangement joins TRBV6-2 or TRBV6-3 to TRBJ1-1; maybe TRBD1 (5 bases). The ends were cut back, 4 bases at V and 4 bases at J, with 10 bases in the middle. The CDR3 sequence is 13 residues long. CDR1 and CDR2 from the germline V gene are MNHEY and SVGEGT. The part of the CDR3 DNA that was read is TGTGCCAGCAGTTTGGGGCCGATCACTGAA. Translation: CASSLGPITE. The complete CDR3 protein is CASSLGPITEAFF.

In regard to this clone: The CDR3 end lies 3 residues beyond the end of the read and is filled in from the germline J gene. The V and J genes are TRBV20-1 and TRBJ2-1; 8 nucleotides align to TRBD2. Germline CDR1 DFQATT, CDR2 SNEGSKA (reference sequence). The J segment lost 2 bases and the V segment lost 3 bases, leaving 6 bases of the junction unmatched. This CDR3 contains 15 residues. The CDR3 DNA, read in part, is TGCAGTGCTAGGAGGCTAGCGGGTACCTACAATGAG. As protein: CSARRLAGTYNE. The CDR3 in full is CSARRLAGTYNEQFF.

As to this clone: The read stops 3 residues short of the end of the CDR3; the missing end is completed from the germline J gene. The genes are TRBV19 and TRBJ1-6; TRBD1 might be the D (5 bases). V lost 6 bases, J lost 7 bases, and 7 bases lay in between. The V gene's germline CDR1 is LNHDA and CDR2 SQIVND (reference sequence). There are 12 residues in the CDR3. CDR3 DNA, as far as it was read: TGTGCCAGTAGACAGGTGAATTCACCC. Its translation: CASRQVNSP. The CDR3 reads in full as CASRQVNSPLHF.

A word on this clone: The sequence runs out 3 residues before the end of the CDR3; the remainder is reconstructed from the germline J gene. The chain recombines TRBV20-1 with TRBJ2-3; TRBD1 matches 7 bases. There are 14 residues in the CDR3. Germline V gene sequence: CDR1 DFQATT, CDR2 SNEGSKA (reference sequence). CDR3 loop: CSASTGVTNQPQYF. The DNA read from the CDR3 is TGCAGTGCTTCCACAGGGGTGACTAATCAGCCG.

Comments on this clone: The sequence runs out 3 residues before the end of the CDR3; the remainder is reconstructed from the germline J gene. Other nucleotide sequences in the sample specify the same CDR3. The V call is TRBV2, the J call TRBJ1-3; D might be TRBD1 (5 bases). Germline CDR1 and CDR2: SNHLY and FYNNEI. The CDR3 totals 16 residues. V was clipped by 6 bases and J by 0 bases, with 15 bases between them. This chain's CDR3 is CASRFQGEPSGNTIYF. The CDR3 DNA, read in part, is TGTGCCAGCAGGTTCCAGGGCGAGCCCTCTGGAAACACC.

Partial CDR3 DNA: TGTGCCAGTAGTCTGTCCGGGACAGGGGCGAATGAG. Residues: CASSLSGTGANE. The entire CDR3 is CASSLSGTGANEQFF. The genes are TRBV19 and TRBJ2-1; 10 bases map to TRBD1. Read coverage stops 3 residues before the CDR3 terminus; the germline J gene supplies the remainder. V dropped 5 bases and J dropped 7; count of bases not matched to a gene: 8. The CDR3 sequence is 15 residues long. Per the germline V gene, CDR1 is LNHDA and CDR2 is SQIVND (reference sequence).

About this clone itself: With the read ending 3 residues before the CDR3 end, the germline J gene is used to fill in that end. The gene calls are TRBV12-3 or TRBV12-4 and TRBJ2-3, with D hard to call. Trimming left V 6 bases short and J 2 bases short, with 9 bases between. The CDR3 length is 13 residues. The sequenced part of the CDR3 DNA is TGTGCCAGCAGCACTCTTTTCACAGATACG. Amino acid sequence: CASSTLFTDT. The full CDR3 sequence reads CASSTLFTDTQYF.

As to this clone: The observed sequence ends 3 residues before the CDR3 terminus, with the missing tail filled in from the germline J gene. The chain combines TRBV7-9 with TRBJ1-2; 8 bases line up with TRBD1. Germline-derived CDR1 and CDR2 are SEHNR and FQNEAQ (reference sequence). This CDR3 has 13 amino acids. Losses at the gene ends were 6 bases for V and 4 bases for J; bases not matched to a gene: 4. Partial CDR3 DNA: TGTGCCAGCAGTCCAGGGGGCTCCTATGGC. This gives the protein CASSPGGSYG. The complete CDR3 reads CASSPGGSYGYTF.

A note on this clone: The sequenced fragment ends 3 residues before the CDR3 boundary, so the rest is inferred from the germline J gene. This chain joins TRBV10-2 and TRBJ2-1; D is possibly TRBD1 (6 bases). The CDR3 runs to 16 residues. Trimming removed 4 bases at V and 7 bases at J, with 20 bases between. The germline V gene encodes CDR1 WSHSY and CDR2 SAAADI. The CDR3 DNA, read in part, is TGCGCCAGCAGTGGGACAGCCCCAATTTTGGGGAATGAG. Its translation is CASSGTAPILGNE. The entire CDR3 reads CASSGTAPILGNEQFF.

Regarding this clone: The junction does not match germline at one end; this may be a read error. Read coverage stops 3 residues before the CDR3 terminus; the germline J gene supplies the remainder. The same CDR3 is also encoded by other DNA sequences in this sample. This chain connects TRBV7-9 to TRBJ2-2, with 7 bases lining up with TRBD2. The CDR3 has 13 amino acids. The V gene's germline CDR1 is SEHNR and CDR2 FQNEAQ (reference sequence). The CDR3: CASSFSGRGELFF. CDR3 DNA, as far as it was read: TGTGCTAGCAGCTTTAGCGGGCGCGGGGAG.

CDR3 in amino acids: CSAPRWRGSYEQYF. The part of the CDR3 DNA that was read is TGCAGTGCACCGCGGTGGCGGGGCTCCTACGAG. This chain uses TRBV20-1 with TRBJ2-7, with D perhaps TRBD2 (6 bases). Sequencing ends 3 residues short of the CDR3 end; the germline J gene provides the rest. The germline V and J ends were trimmed by 6 bases and 0 bases, with 15 bases remaining between them. The V gene's germline CDR1 is DFQATT and CDR2 SNEGSKA (reference sequence). This CDR3 contains 14 residues.

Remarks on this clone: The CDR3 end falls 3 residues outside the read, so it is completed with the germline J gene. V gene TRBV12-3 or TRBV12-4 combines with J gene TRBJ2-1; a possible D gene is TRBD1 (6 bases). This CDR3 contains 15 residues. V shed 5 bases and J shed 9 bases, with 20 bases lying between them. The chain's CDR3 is CASSTMGRGGSEQFF. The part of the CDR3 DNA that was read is TGTGCCAGCAGTACCATGGGCAGGGGTGGGAGTGAG.

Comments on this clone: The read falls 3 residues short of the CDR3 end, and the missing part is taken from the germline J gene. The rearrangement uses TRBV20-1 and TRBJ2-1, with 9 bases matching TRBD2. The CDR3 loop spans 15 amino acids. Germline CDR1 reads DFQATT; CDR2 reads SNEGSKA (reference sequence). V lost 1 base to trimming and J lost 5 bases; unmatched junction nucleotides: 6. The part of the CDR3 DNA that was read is TGCAGTGCTAGAGTCGCGGGACTAGCTAACAATGAG. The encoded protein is CSARVAGLANNE. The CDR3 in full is CSARVAGLANNEQFF.

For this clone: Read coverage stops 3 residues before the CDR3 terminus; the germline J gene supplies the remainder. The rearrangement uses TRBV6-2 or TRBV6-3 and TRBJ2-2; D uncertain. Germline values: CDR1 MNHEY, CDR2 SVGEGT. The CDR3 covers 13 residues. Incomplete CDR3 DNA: TGTGCCAGCAGTTACTCCGACAATTCACCG. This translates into CASSYSDNSP. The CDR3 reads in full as CASSYSDNSPLFF.

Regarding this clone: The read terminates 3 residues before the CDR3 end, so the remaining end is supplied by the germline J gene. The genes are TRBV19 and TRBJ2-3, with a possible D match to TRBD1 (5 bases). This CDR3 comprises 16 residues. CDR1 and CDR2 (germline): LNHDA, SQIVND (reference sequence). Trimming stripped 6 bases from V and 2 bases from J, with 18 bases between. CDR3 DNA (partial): TGTGCCAGTAGCAGGGCGTCGGGTTCTCACACAGATACG. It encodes CASSRASGSHTDT. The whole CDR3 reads CASSRASGSHTDTQYF.

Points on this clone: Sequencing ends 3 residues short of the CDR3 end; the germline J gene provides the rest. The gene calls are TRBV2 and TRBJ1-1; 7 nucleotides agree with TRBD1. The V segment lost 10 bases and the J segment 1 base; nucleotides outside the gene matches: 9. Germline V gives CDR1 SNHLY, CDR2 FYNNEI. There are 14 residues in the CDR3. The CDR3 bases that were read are TGTGCCAACTATCACAGGGGTGAGAACACTGAA. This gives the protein CANYHRGENTE. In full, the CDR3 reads CANYHRGENTEAFF.

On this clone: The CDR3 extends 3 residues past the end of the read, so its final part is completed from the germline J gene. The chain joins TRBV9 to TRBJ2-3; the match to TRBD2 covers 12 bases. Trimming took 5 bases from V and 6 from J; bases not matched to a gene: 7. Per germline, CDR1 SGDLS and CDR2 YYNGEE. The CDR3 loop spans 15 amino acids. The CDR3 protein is CASSPTSGSMDTQYF. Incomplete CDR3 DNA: TGTGCCAGCAGTCCGACTAGCGGGAGTATGGATACG.

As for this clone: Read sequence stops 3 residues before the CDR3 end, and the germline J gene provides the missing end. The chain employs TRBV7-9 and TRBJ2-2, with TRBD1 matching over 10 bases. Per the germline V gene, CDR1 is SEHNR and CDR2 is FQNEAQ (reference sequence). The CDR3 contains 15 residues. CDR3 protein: CASSPGQGVGEKLFF. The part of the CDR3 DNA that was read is TGTGCCAGCAGCCCAGGACAGGGGGTTGGCGAAAAG.

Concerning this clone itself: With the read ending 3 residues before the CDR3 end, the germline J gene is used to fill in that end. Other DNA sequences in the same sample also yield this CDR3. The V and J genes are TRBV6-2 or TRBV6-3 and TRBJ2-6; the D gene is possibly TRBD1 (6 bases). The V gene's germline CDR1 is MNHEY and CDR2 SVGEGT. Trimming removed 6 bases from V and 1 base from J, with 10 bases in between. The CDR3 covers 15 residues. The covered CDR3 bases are TGTGCCAGCAGCTACACAGGGTCTGGGGCCAACGTC. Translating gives CASSYTGSGANV. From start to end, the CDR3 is CASSYTGSGANVLTF.

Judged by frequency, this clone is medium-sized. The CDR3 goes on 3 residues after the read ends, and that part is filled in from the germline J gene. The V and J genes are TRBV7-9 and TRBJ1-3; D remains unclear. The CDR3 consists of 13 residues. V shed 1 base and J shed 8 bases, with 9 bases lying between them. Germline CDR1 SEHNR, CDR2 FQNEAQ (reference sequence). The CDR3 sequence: CASSLGGSHTIYF. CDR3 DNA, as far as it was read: TGTGCCAGCAGCTTAGGAGGTTCACACACC.

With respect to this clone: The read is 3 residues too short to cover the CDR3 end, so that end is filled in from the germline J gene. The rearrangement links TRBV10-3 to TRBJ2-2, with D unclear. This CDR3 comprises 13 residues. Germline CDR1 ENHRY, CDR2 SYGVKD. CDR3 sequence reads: CAISENGNSPLFF. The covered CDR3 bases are TGTGCCATCAGTGAGAACGGTAATTCACCG.

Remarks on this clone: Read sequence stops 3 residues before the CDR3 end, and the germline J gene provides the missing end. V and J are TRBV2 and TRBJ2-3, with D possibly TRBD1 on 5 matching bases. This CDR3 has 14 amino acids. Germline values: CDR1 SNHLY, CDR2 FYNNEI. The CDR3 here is CASSSGIARQPQYF. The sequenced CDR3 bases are TGTGCCAGCAGTTCAGGGATAGCCCGCCAGCCG.